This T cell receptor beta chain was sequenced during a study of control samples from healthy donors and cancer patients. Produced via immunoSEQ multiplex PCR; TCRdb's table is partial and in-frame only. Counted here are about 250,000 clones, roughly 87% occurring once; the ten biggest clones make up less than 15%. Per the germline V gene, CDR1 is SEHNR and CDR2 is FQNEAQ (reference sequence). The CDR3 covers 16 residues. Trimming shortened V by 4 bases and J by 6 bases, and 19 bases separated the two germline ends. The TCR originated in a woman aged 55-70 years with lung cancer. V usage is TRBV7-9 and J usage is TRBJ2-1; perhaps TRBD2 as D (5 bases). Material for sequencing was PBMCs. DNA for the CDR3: TGTGCCAGCAGCTGGTGGACTTCCCCGGGCTTCAATGAGCAGTTCTTC. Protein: CASSWWTSPGFNEQFF.